Following are 25 T cell receptor beta chains from one sample sequenced in a study of tumor and adjacent non-tumor tissue in lung cancer. The template was RNA from unsorted bulk tissue. Three rounds of nested PCR, following a modified ARM-PCR protocol, produced the TCRbeta library. TCRdb called the multiplex PCR reads again in MiXCR, with one record for every CDR3 protein. The sample consists of about 81,000 distinct CDR3 sequences, approximately 72% of them appearing once. The specimen was lung tumor tissue. These receptors were taken from a middle-aged woman with non-small cell lung cancer.

As concerns this clonotype: A much larger clone lies one base from this, so it may be a read error. This sequence joins TRBV6-4 and TRBJ2-3, with no clear D. The CDR3 runs 16 residues. From germline, CDR1 is MRHNA and CDR2 SNTAGT. CDR3 DNA sequence: TGTGCCAGCAGCCGTGACATGGGCGGCGGCACAGATACGCAGTGTTTT. Residues: CASSRDMGGGTDTQCF.

This clonotype has ten or more counts. CDR3 coding DNA: TGTGCCGGAAGCTCTGGGGCCAACGTCCTGACTTTC. It specifies CAGSSGANVLTF. V usage is TRBV7-9 and J usage is TRBJ2-6; D remains ambiguous. V lost 11 bases and J 0 bases, leaving 5 bases between the germline ends. This CDR3 spans 12 amino acids. Germline V lookup: CDR1 SEHNR, CDR2 FQNEAQ (reference sequence).

Concerning this clonotype itself: One end of the junction fails to match germline, which may point to a read error. The genes are TRBV7-9 and TRBJ2-1; 13 bases align to TRBD2. The germline V gene has CDR1 SEHNR and CDR2 FQNEAQ (reference sequence). This CDR3 region has 18 residues. The CDR3 loop reads CASNLVLRTSGRGNEQFF. CDR3 in DNA: TGTGCCAGCAACTTAGTTCTTCGGACTAGCGGGAGAGGGAATGAGCAGTTCTTC.

Remarks on this clonotype: Lacking the conserved final phenylalanine or tryptophan, this CDR3 likely reflects a read error. The V and J genes are TRBV6-6 and TRBJ1-5; 7 bases agree with TRBD1. The CDR3 sequence is 14 residues long. V was clipped by 4 bases and J by 4 bases; unmatched bases: 4. Germline CDR1 reads MNHNY; CDR2 reads SVGAGI (reference sequence). In nucleotides, the CDR3 is TGTGCCAGCAGTTTAACAGGGGTGAATCAGCCCCAGCATTCT. Protein: CASSLTGVNQPQHS.

This clonotype was observed a single time. Germline is not matched at one junction end, which may reflect a read error. This chain links TRBV11-2 with TRBJ1-1, with a possible D match to TRBD1 (5 bases). The CDR3 runs 13 residues. Germline V lookup: CDR1 SGHAT, CDR2 FQNNGV. The CDR3: CASILVGDSGVFF. The CDR3 region has the DNA TGTGCCAGCATCTTAGTGGGGGACTCGGGAGTCTTCTTT. Based on the CDR3 plus reference TRBV11-2 and TRBJ1-1, the full variable domain is EAGVAQSPRYKIIEKRQSVAFWCNPISGHATLYWYQQILGQGPKLLIQFQNNGVVDDSQLPKDRFSAERLKGVDSTLKIQPAKLEDSAVYLCASILVGDSGVFFGQGTRLTVV.

This clonotype was seen once. The V and J genes are TRBV4-1 and TRBJ2-1; D possibly corresponds to TRBD1 (5 bases). The CDR3 is 16 amino acids. Per germline, CDR1 MGHRA and CDR2 YSYEKL. Trimming took 4 bases from V and 6 from J, leaving 19 bases between them. The DNA of the CDR3 is TGCGCCAGCAGCCGACAAGACAGAGATCGGAGCAATGAGCAGTTCTTC. Protein: CASSRQDRDRSNEQFF.

This clonotype has just a few counts. A much larger clone lies a single base off, so this may be a read error. The genes are TRBV13 and TRBJ2-3; the D is unclear. CDR1 is PRHDT, CDR2 FYEKMQ, per germline (reference sequence). Trimming pared 1 base from V and 5 bases from J, leaving 13 bases between. The CDR3 is 15 residues long. As DNA, the CDR3 is TGTGCCAGCAGCTTAGACCTCTCCTACATAGATACGCAGTATTTT. Translation: CASSLDLSYIDTQYF. Full variable domain (outside the CDR3, taken from reference TRBV13 and TRBJ2-3): AAGVIQSPRHLIKEKRETATLKCYPIPRHDTVYWYQQGPGQDPQFLISFYEKMQSDKGSIPDRFSAQQFSDYHSELNMSSLELGDSALYFCASSLDLSYIDTQYFGPGTRLTVL.

The V call is TRBV6-1, the J call TRBJ1-3, with D hard to call. Per the germline V gene, CDR1 is MNHNS and CDR2 is SASEGT. V shed 4 bases and J shed 3 bases, with 13 bases lying between them. This CDR3 spans 15 amino acids. The CDR3 sequence is CASSVTGSRGNTIYF. The DNA for the CDR3 is TGTGCCAGCAGTGTAACGGGGAGTCGTGGAAACACCATATATTTT.

This clonotype was recorded at least ten times. J is TRBJ2-3 and V is TRBV7-8; TRBD2 aligns across 12 bases. This CDR3 region has 18 residues. Germline CDR1 and CDR2: SGHVS and FQNEAQ. The V gene end was trimmed by 4 bases and the J gene end by 9 bases; junction bases not matched to a gene: 17. The CDR3 spells CASSSTHSTSGGARTQYF. The CDR3 DNA is TGTGCCAGCAGCTCAACACATTCGACTAGCGGGGGCGCGCGCACGCAGTATTTT.

About this clonotype itself: As the CDR3 is not closed by the conserved phenylalanine or tryptophan, this likely results from a read error. The rearrangement joins TRBV4-1 to TRBJ2-2; no firm D call. V was pared by 6 bases and J by 8 bases, with 13 bases between. The CDR3 contains 13 residues. The germline CDR1 and CDR2 sequences are MGHRA and YSYEKL. DNA of the CDR3: TGCGCCAGCAGGGGATCGGGCACAGGGGAGCTGTTTTTA. Its translation is CASRGSGTGELFL.

Details on this clonotype: At one end the junction does not follow the germline gene, possibly because of a read error. The V gene is TRBV20-1, the J gene TRBJ2-7, with 10 bases lining up with TRBD2. Germline values: CDR1 DFQATT, CDR2 SNEGSKA (reference sequence). CDR3 length equals 16 residues. The CDR3 DNA reads as TGCAGTGCTAGAACCCAATTTAGCGGGAGGCCCTACGAGGAGTACTTC. Residues: CSARTQFSGRPYEEYF.

This clonotype has a count of ten or more. The chain couples TRBV5-6 to TRBJ2-7; no reliable D call. V dropped 0 bases and J dropped 3 bases, with 16 bases sitting between them. Germline assignment: CDR1 SGHDT and CDR2 YYEEEE. This CDR3 is 16 amino acids long. DNA of the CDR3: TGTGCCAGCAGCTTGGGGGAAGGCAGGACCATCTACGAGCAGTACTTC. Translated, it gives CASSLGEGRTIYEQYF.

About this clonotype itself: The missing conserved phenylalanine or tryptophan at the end of this CDR3 makes a read error likely. V and J are TRBV5-6 and TRBJ1-6; maybe TRBD1 (6 bases). Germline V gene data show CDR1 as SGHDT and CDR2 as YYEEEE. The CDR3 is made up of 15 amino acids. Trimming removed 9 bases from V and 9 bases from J, with 22 bases in between. CDR3 bases: TGTGCCAACAGATCAAGGGACACTCAGGGTTCACCCCTCCACCTT. Translating it yields CANRSRDTQGSPLHL.

This clonotype qualifies as medium-sized. The V call is TRBV11-2, the J call TRBJ2-4; tentative D call: TRBD2 (5 bases). The ends were cut back, 4 bases at V and 7 bases at J, with 17 bases in the middle. The CDR3 runs to 15 residues. Germline assignment: CDR1 SGHAT and CDR2 FQNNGV. CDR3 sequence (DNA): TGTGCCAGCAGCTCGATACTCGGAGGAGCGAACATTCAGTACTTC. This encodes CASSSILGGANIQYF.

This rearrangement joins TRBV20-1 to TRBJ2-3; D gene ambiguous. V lost 3 bases and J lost 1, with 14 bases in between. The germline V gene encodes CDR1 DFQATT and CDR2 SNEGSKA (reference sequence). The length of the CDR3 is 15 residues. CDR3: CSASFRLEGTDTQYF. Here the CDR3 DNA reads TGCAGTGCTAGTTTTAGACTCGAAGGCACAGATACGCAGTATTTT.

In regard to this clonotype: One base away lies a much larger clone, so this may be a sequencing read error. The chain joins TRBV10-3 to TRBJ2-3; possibly TRBD2 for D (6 bases). Germline CDR1 and CDR2: ENHRY and SYGVKD. The CDR3 consists of 15 residues. This chain's CDR3 is CLISEPNSGPDTQYF. As DNA, the CDR3 is TGTCTCATCAGTGAGCCTAATAGCGGCCCAGATACGCAGTATTTT.

The CDR3 region is CSARDLTGRIGYTF. The CDR3, as DNA: TGCAGTGCTAGAGATCTAACAGGGAGGATTGGCTACACCTTC. This chain joins TRBV20-1 and TRBJ1-2; D may be TRBD1 (6 bases). CDR3 length: 14 residues. CDR1 DFQATT and CDR2 SNEGSKA come from the germline V gene (reference sequence). Trimming took 0 bases from V and 7 from J, leaving 15 bases between them.

This rearrangement joins TRBV28 to TRBJ1-6; a possible D gene is TRBD1 (5 bases). Germline CDR1 is MDHEN and CDR2 is SYDVKM. CDR3 length: 15 amino acids. The V gene lost 4 bases and the J gene lost 7 bases, with 14 bases spanning the gap. The CDR3 DNA is TGTGCCAGCAGTTCCCCTCCGGGGGGAAATTCACCCCTCCACTTT. Residues: CASSSPPGGNSPLHF. Combining the CDR3 with reference TRBV28 and TRBJ1-6 gives the whole variable domain DVKVTQSSRYLVKRTGEKVFLECVQDMDHENMFWYRQDPGLGLRLIYFSYDVKMKEKGDIPEGYSVSREKKERFSLILESASTNQTSMYLCASSSPPGGNSPLHFGNGTRLTVT.

Of note for this clonotype: The junction does not match germline at one end; this may be a read error. The chain is built from TRBV6-1 and TRBJ1-6, with 10 bases matching TRBD1. The germline CDR1 and CDR2 sequences are MNHNS and SASEGT. CDR3 size: 12 residues. The CDR3 coding sequence is TGTGCTAGCAGGACAGGGGGGCCACCCCTCCACTTT. Protein: CASRTGGPPLHF.

The chain links TRBV11-2 to TRBJ1-2; D gene ambiguous. The germline V gene has CDR1 SGHAT and CDR2 FQNNGV. Trimming stripped 9 bases from V and 10 bases from J, with 21 bases between. The CDR3 runs 13 residues. The chain's CDR3 is CASSPNGERDYTF. CDR3 sequence (DNA): TGTGCCAGTAGCCCCAACGGGGAGAGGGACTACACCTTC.

On this clonotype itself: The conserved final phenylalanine or tryptophan is absent from the CDR3, which likely points to a read error. The chain employs TRBV5-1 and TRBJ2-6; the D call may be TRBD1 or TRBD2 (6 bases each). The CDR3 loop spans 15 amino acids. Looked up from germline, CDR1 is SGHRS and CDR2 is YFSETQ. The CDR3 sequence is CASSPGGSEANVLTL. As DNA, the CDR3 is TGCGCCAGCAGCCCCGGGGGCTCTGAGGCCAACGTCCTGACTTTA.

Concerning this clonotype: The junction departs from the called germline gene at one end, perhaps through a read error. The chain joins TRBV28 to TRBJ1-6; D unclear. This CDR3 spans 14 amino acids. From germline, CDR1 is MDHEN and CDR2 SYDVKM. CDR3 region: CASILGLYNSPLHF. CDR3 in DNA: TGTGCCAGTATCCTGGGTCTCTATAATTCGCCCCTCCACTTT. The variable domain in full, completed from reference TRBV28 and TRBJ1-6, reads DVKVTQSSRYLVKRTGEKVFLECVQDMDHENMFWYRQDPGLGLRLIYFSYDVKMKEKGDIPEGYSVSREKKERFSLILESASTNQTSMYLCASILGLYNSPLHFGNGTRLTVT.

This clonotype is a singleton in its sample. An end of the junction does not agree with germline; a read error may underlie this. This rearrangement joins TRBV29-1 to TRBJ2-1, with D possibly matching TRBD2 (5 bases). CDR3 length: 13 residues. CDR1 is SQVTM and CDR2 is ANQGSEA in the germline V gene. CDR3 nucleotides: TGCGGCGTCGGACTGGCGTCCTACAATGAGCAGTTCTTC. It encodes CGVGLASYNEQFF.

This clonotype showed up many times. The chain joins TRBV6-5 to TRBJ2-5; D gene ambiguous. V lost 5 bases and J 7 bases, leaving 17 bases between the germline ends. Germline V gene data show CDR1 as MNHEY and CDR2 as SVGAGI. This CDR3 region has 14 residues. Here the CDR3 DNA reads TGTGCCAGCAGTGCGAAGGCCAGCTTGGTGACCCAGTACTTC. It codes for CASSAKASLVTQYF.

This clonotype was recorded a few times. The chain is built from TRBV7-3 and TRBJ2-1, with D hard to call. Trimming cost V 6 bases and J 6 bases, with 18 bases left between them. Germline values: CDR1 SGHTA, CDR2 FQGTGA. The CDR3 totals 15 residues. This CDR3 reads CASSPGPVSANEQFF. DNA of the CDR3: TGTGCCAGCAGTCCAGGCCCCGTGTCTGCCAATGAGCAGTTCTTC.